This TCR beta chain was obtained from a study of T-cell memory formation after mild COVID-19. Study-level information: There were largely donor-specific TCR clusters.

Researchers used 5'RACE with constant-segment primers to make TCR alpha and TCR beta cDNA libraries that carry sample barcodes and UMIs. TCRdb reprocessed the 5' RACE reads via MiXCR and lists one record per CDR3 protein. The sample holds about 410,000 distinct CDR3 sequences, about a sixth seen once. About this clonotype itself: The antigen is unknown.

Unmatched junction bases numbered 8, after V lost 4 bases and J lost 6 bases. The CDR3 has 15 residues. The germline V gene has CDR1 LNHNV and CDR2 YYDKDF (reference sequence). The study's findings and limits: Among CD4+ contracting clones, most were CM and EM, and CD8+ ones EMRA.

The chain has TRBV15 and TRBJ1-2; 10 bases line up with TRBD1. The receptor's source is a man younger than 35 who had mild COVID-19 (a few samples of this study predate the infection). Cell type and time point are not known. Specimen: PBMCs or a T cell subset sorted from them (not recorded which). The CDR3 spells CATSTRQGARDGYTF. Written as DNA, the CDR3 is TGTGCCACCAGCACCCGACAGGGGGCACGGGATGGCTACACCTTC.